This TCR beta chain was observed in a study of Ad26.COV2.S vaccination and SARS-CoV-2 variants. Study details: The trial was COV1001 and the donor's arm was Ad26.COV2.S.

The CDR3 runs to 18 residues. CDR1 and CDR2 from the germline V gene are SGHRS and YFSETQ. The J segment lost 0 bases and the V segment lost 4 bases, leaving 9 bases of the junction unmatched. Clones were read by immunoSEQ multiplex PCR, and TCRdb kept only the in-frame ones, dropping some. Of around 320,000 clones listed, 85% are singletons. This clone was recorded once. Stated treatment: approximately 18 received Ad26.COV2.S at low or high dose, single or two shots; several received placebo; per-sample allocation not given. Each sample was drawn 63 days after the first injection (of vaccine or placebo). The vaccine antigen was prefusion-stabilized Wuhan SARS-CoV-2 spike.

Sequences were derived from peripheral blood, sampled in a trial of Ad26.COV2.S vaccine versus placebo. The sequence was collected from a person aged 18-65 years who received the Ad26.COV2.S COVID-19 vaccine or a placebo. The V and J genes are TRBV5-1 and TRBJ1-6, with TRBD1 identical over 8 bases. CDR3: CASSNWTGRSSYNSPLHF. The CDR3 DNA is TGCGCCAGCAGCAACTGGACAGGGCGAAGCTCCTATAATTCACCCCTCCACTTT.